This T cell receptor (beta chain) is from a study of vaccination and CD4 T cells after COVID-19. Study details: The interval from dose two to post-vaccine sampling had a median of 72 days, and it ranged from 14 to 241.

Each CDR3 protein gets one entry after TCRdb re-called the PCR reads with MiXCR. The table records 15,000 to 16,000 distinct CDR3 sequences, less than 70% of them present only once. Trimming cost V 6 bases and J 1 base, with 17 bases left between them. From germline, CDR1 is MGHRA and CDR2 YSYEKL. The length of the CDR3 is 16 residues. Regarding the study as a whole: A comparatively limited set of convalescent patients was examined, with no early post-infection timepoints. SARS-CoV-2-reactive clonotype medians increased from around 20 to 38, not significantly.

Worth noting for this clonotype: Its target is unknown.

Specimen: CD4+ T cells from blood, collected after SARS-CoV-2 vaccination. This TCR was recovered from a human donor who had recovered from COVID-19. The chain employs TRBV4-1 and TRBJ2-3, with D maybe TRBD2 (6 bases). CDR3 in DNA: TGCGCCAGCAGTTTCCTGTGGGGACTTGGCACAGATACGCAGTATTTT. Residues: CASSFLWGLGTDTQYF.